This TCR beta chain comes out of a study of identical twins. TCRdb used MiXCR to reprocess the 5' RACE reads, holding one entry per CDR3 protein. Seen here are 350,000 to 450,000 distinct CDR3 sequences, approximately 17% observed once, and the top ten hold approximately 12%. J gave up 7 bases and V 0 bases, and 9 bases lay outside the gene matches. The CDR3 has 15 amino acids. Per germline, CDR1 DFQATT and CDR2 SNEGSKA (reference sequence). This TCR derives from a man between 50 and 59 years old in good health. The chain uses TRBV20-1 and TRBJ2-7, with 10 bases matching TRBD1. Sequencing was performed on naive T cells sorted from blood. The CDR3 sequence is CSARDRRTGGREQYF. CDR3 DNA sequence: TGCAGTGCTAGAGATAGGAGGACAGGGGGAAGAGAGCAGTACTTC.